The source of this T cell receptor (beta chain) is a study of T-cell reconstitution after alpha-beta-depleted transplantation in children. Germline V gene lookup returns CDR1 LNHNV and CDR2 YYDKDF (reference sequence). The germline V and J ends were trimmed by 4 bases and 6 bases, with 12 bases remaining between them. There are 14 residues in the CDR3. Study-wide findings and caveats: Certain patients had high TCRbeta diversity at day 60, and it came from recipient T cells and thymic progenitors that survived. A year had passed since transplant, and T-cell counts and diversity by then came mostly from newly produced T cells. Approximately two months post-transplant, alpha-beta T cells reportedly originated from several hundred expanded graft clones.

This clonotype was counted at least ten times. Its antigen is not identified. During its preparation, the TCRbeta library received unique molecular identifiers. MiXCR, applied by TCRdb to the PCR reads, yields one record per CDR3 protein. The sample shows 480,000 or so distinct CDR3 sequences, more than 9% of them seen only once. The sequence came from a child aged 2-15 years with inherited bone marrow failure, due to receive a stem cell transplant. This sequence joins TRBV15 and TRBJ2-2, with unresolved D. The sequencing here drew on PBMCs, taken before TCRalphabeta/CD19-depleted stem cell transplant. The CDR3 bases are TGTGCCACCAGCATAACACCCGGCCCCGGGGAGCTGTTTTTT. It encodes CATSITPGPGELFF.